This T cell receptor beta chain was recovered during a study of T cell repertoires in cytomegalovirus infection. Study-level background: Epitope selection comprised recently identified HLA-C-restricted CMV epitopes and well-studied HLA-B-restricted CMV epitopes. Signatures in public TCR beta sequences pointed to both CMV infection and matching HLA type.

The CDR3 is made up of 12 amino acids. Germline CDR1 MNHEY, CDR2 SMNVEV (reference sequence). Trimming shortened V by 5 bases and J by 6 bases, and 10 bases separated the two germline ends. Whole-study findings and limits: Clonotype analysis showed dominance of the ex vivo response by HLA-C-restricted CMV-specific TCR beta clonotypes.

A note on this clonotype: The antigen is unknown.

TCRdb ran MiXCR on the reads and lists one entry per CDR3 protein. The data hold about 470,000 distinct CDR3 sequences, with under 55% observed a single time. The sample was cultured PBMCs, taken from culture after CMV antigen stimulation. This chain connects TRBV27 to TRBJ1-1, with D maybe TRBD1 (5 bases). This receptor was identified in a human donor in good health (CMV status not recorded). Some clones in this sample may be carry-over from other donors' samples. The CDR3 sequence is CASSTRGAEAFF. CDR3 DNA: TGTGCCAGCAGTACACGAGGGGCTGAAGCTTTCTTT.